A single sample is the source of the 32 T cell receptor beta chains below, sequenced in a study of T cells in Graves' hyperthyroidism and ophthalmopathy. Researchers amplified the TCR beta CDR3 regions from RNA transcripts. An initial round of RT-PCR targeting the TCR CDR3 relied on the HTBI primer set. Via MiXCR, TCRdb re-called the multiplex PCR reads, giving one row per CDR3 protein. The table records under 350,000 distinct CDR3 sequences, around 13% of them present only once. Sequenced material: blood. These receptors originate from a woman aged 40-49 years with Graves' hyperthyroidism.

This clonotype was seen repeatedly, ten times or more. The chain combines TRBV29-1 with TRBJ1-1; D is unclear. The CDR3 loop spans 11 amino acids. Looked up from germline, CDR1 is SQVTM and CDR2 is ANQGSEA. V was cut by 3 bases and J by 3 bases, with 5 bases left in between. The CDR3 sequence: CSVERDTEAFF. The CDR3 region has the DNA TGCAGCGTTGAGCGGGACACTGAAGCTTTCTTT.

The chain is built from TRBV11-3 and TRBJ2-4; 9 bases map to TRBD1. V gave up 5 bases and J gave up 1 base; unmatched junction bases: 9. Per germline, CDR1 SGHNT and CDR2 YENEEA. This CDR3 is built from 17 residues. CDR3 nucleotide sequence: TGTGCCAGCAGCACAGGGACAGGGTCCCCGGCCAAAAACATTCAGTACTTC. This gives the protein CASSTGTGSPAKNIQYF.

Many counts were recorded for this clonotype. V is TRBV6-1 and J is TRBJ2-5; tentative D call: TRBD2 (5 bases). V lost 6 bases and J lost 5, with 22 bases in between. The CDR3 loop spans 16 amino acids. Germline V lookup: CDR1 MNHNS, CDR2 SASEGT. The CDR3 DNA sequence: TGTGCCAGCAGACCGGTGTCGGGAAAGGGCGGGGAGACCCAGTACTTC. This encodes CASRPVSGKGGETQYF.

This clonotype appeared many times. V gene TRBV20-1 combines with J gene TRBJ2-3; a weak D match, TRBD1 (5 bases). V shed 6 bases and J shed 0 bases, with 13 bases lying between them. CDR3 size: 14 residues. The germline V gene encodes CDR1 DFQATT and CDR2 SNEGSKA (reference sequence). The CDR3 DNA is TGCAGTGCGATTAGGGGCGGTAGCACAGATACGCAGTATTTT. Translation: CSAIRGGSTDTQYF.

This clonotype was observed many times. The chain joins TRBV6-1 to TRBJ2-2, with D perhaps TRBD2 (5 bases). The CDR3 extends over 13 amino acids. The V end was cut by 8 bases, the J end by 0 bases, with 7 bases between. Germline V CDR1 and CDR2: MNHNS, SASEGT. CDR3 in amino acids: CASQEANTGELFF. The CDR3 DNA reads TGTGCCAGCCAGGAGGCGAACACCGGGGAGCTGTTTTTT.

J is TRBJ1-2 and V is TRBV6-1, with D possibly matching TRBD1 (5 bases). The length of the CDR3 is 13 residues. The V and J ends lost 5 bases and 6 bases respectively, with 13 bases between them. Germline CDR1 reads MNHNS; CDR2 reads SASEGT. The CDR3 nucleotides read TGTGCCAGCAGTTATGTGCAGGGCCATGGCTACACCTTC. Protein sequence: CASSYVQGHGYTF.

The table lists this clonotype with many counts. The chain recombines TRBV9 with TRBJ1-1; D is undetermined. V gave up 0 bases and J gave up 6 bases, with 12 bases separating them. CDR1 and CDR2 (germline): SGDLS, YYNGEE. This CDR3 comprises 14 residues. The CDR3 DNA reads TGTGCCAGCAGCGTAGCCCTACGATCGTCTGAAGCTTTCTTT. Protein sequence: CASSVALRSSEAFF.

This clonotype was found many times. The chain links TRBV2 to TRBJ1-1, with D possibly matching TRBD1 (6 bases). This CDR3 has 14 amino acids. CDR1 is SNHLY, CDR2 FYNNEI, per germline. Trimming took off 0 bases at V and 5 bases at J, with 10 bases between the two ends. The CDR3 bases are TGTGCCAGCAGTGAAGCAGGGGGTCTAACTGAAGCTTTCTTT. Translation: CASSEAGGLTEAFF.

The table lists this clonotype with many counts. CDR3 residues: CASSYSTDYNSPLHF. The CDR3 nucleotides are TGTGCCAGCAGTTACTCAACAGATTATAATTCACCCCTCCACTTT. The rearrangement joins TRBV6-6 to TRBJ1-6; no clear D. CDR1 is MNHNY and CDR2 is SVGAGI in the germline V gene (reference sequence). The CDR3 length is 15 residues. V dropped 0 bases and J dropped 4 bases, with 7 bases sitting between them.

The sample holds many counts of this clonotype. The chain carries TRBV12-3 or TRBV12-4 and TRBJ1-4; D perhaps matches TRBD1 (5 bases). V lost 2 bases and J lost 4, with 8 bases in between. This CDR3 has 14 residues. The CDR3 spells CASSLRRGNEKLFF. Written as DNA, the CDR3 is TGTGCCAGCAGTTTAAGGAGGGGTAATGAAAAACTGTTTTTT.

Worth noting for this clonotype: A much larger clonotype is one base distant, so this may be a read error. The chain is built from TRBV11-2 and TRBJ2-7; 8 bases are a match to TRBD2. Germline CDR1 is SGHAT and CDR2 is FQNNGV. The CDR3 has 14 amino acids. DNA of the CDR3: TGTGCCAGCAGCCGACTAGCGAACTCCTACGAGCAGCACTTC. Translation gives CASSRLANSYEQHF. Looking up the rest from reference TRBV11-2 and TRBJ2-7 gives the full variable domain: EAGVAQSPRYKIIEKRQSVAFWCNPISGHATLYWYQQILGQGPKLLIQFQNNGVVDDSQLPKDRFSAERLKGVDSTLKIQPAKLEDSAVYLCASSRLANSYEQHFGPGTRLTVT.

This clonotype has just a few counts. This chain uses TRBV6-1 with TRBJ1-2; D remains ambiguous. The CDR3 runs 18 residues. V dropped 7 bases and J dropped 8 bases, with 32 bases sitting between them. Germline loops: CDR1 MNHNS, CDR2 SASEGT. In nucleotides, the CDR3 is TGTGCCAGCACCACCGGGCTCCTTTCTCCCAAGGAGCCTAGCGGCTACACCTTC. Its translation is CASTTGLLSPKEPSGYTF.

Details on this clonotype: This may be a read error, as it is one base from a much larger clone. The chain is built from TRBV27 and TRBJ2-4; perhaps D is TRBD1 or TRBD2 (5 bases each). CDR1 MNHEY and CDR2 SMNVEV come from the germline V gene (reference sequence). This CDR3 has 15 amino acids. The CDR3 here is CASSLGRGAENIQYF. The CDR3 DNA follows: TGTGCCAGCAGTTTAGGAAGGGGAGCCGAAAACATTCAGTACTTC.

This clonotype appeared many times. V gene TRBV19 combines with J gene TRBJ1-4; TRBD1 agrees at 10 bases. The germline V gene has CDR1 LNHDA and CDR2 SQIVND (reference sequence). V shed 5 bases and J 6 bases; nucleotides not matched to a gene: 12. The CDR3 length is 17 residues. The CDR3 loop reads CASSAVGSGTGDEKLFF. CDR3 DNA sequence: TGTGCCAGTAGTGCGGTGGGATCCGGGACAGGGGATGAAAAACTGTTTTTT. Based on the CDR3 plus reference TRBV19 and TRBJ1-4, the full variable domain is DGGITQSPKYLFRKEGQNVTLSCEQNLNHDAMYWYRQDPGQGLRLIYYSQIVNDFQKGDIAEGYSVSREKKESFPLTVTSAQKNPTAFYLCASSAVGSGTGDEKLFFGSGTQLSVL.

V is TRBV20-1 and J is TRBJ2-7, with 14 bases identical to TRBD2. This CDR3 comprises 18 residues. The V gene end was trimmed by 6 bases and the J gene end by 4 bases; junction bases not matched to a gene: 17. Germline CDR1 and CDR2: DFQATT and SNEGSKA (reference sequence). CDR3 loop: CSAVAPGLAGVWRYEQYF. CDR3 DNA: TGCAGTGCGGTAGCCCCGGGACTAGCGGGAGTTTGGCGGTACGAGCAGTACTTC.

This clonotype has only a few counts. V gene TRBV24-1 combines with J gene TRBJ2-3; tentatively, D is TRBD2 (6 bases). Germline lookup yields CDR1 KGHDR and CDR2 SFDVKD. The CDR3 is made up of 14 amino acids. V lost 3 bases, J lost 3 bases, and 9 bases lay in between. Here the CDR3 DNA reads TGTGCCACCAGTGATGCCGGGACTACAGATACGCAGTATTTT. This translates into CATSDAGTTDTQYF.

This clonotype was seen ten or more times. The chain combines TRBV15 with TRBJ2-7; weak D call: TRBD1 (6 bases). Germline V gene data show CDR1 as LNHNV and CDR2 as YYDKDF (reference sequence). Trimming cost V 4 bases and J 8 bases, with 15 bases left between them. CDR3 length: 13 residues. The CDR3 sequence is CATSTTPRDKQYF. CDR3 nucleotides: TGTGCCACCAGCACAACCCCACGGGACAAGCAGTACTTC.

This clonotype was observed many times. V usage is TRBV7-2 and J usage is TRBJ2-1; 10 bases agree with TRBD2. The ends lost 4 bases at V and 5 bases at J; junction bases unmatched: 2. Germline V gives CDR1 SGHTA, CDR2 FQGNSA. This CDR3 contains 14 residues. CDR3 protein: CASSSGLADNEQFF. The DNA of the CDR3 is TGTGCCAGCAGCTCCGGACTAGCGGACAATGAGCAGTTCTTC.

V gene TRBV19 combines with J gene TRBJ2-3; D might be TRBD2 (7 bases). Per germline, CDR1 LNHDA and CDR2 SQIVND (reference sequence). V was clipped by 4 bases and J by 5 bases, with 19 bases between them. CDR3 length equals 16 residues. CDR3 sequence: CASSTTGRGRGDTQYF. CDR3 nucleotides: TGTGCCAGTAGTACCACCGGGCGGGGGCGCGGAGATACGCAGTATTTT.

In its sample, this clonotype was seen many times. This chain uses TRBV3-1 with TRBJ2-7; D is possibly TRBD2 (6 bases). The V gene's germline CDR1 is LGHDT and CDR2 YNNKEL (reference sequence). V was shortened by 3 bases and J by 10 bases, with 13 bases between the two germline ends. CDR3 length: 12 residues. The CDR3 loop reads CASSHVREDQYF. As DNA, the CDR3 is TGTGCCAGCAGCCATGTCAGGGAGGATCAGTACTTC.

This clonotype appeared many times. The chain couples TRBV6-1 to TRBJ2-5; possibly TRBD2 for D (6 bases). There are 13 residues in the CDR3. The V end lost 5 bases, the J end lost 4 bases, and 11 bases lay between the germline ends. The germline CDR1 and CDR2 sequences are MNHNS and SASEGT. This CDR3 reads CASSFQEGETQYF. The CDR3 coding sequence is TGTGCCAGCAGTTTCCAGGAGGGAGAGACCCAGTACTTC.

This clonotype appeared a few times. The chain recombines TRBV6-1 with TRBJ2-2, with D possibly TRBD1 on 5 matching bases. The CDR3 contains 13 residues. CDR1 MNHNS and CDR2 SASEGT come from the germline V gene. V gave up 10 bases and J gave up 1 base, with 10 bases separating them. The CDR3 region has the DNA TGTGCCACCCGACAGCTGAACACCGGGGAGCTGTTTTTT. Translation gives CATRQLNTGELFF.

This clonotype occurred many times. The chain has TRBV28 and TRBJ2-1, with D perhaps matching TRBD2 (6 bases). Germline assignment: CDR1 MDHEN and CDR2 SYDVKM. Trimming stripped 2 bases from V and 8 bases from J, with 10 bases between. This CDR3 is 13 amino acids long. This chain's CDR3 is CASSLGGNDEQFF. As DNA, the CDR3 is TGTGCCAGCAGTTTAGGGGGGAACGATGAGCAGTTCTTC.

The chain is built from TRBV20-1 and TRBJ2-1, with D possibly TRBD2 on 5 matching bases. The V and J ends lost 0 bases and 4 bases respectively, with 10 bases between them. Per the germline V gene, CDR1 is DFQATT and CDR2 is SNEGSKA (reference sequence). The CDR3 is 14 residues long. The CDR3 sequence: CSAREIGGYNEQFF. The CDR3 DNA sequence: TGCAGTGCTAGAGAAATAGGAGGTTACAATGAGCAGTTCTTC.

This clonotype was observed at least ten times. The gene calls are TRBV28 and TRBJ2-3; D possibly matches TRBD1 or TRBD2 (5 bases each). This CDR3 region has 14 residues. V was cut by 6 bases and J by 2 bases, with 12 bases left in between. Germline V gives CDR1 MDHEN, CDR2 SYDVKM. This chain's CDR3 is CASSSGTATDTQYF. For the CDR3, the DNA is TGTGCCAGCAGCTCCGGGACCGCCACAGATACGCAGTATTTT.

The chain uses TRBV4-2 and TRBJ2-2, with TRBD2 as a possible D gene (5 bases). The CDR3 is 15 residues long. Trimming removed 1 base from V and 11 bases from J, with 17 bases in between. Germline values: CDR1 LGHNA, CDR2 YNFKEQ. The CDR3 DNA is TGTGCCAGCAGCCAAGTGCGGACTTCTCTCGTTGAGCTGTTTTTT. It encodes CASSQVRTSLVELFF.

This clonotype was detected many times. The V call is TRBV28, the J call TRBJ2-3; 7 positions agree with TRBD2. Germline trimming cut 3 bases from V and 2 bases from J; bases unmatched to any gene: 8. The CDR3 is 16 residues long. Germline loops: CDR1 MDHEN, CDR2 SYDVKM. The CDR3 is CASSFLGAGITDTQYF. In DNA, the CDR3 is TGTGCCAGCAGTTTCCTCGGAGCGGGGATCACAGATACGCAGTATTTT.

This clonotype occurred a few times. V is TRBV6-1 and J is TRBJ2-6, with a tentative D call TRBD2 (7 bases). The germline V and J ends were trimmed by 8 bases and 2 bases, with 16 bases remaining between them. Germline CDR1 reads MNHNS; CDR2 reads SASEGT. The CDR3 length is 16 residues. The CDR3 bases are TGTGCCAGCGAGGAGGGCGGGGGCCCTGGGGCCAACGTCCTGACTTTC. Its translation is CASEEGGGPGANVLTF.

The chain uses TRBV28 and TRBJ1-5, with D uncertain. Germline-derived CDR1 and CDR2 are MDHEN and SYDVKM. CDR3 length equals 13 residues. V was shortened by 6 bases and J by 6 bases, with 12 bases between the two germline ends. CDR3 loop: CASRVEGVQPQHF. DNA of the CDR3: TGTGCCAGCAGGGTCGAGGGCGTTCAGCCCCAGCATTTT.

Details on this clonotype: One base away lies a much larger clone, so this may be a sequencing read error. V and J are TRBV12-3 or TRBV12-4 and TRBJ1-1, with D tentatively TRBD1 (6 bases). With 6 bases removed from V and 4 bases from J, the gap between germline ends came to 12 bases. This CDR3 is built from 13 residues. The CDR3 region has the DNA TGTGCCAGCAGGCTACAGGGATTCACTGAAGCTTTCTTT. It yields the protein CASRLQGFTEAFF.

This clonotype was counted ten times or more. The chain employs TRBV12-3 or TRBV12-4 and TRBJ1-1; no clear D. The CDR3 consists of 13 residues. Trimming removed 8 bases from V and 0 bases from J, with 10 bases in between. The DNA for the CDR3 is TGTGCCAGCGCGCTTCTGATGAACACTGAAGCTTTCTTT. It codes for CASALLMNTEAFF.

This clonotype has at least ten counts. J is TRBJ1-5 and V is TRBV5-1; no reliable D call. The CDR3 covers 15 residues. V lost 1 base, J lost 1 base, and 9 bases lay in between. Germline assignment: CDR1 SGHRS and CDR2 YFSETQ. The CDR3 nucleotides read TGCGCCAGCAGCTTGTATGGCCAGAGCAATCAGCCCCAGCATTTT. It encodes CASSLYGQSNQPQHF.